The entry that follows covers one TCR beta chain sequence. Its target is not known. In replicate PCRs of sorted subsets, around 0.2 ug DNA, 29,000 or so T cell genomes, was used. Assay used: immunoSEQ multiplex PCR; TCRdb lists only in-frame clones, some missing. The sample lists about 230,000 clones; about 69% were seen once. This sample was included in a study of shared clonotypes between healthy human individuals. Study details: Per donor, CD8 memory used one plate, CD8 naive used two, CD4 memory used three and CD4 naive used three. Study outcomes and limitations: The rarefaction results pointed to incomplete sorted-subset sequencing despite large depth. The expectation was that sequencing depth would affect clonotype sharing among donors.

This CDR3 spans 13 amino acids. The germline gives CDR1 SNHLY, CDR2 FYNNEI. The germline V and J ends were trimmed by 3 bases and 6 bases, with 10 bases remaining between them. The V gene is TRBV2, the J gene TRBJ2-3, with D unresolved. Sequenced material: memory CD4+ T cells sorted from blood. Subset denoted: CD45RA-negative fraction. This receptor was identified in a man in his thirties or forties in good health. Written as DNA, the CDR3 is TGTGCCAGCAGTGACTCTTCTGGGGATACGCAGTATTTT. It is translated as CASSDSSGDTQYF.